These 31 T cell receptor beta chains came from one sample sequenced in a study of T-cell reconstitution after alpha-beta-depleted transplantation in children. Preparation of the TCRbeta library used unique molecular identifiers. TCRdb redid the calling of the PCR reads with MiXCR, one entry per CDR3 protein. The profile shows some 500,000 distinct CDR3 sequences, around a third of them singletons. The source was PBMCs from the stem cell graft donor, collected from the stem cell graft. These TCRs come from a human donor who donated a stem cell graft to a child with aplastic anemia.

This clonotype came up a few times. V and J are TRBV7-9 and TRBJ2-1; TRBD2 agrees at 11 bases. CDR3 length: 15 amino acids. CDR1 is SEHNR, CDR2 FQNEAQ, per germline (reference sequence). Trimming removed 4 bases from V and 12 bases from J; junction bases left unmatched: 11. CDR3 region: CASSSKTSGSVRQFF. The CDR3 DNA reads as TGTGCCAGCAGCTCAAAAACTAGCGGGAGTGTGAGGCAGTTCTTC.

The gene calls are TRBV5-5 and TRBJ2-1; D gene uncertain. The germline V gene has CDR1 SGHKS and CDR2 YYEKEE (reference sequence). Trimming shortened V by 1 base and J by 7 bases, and 12 bases separated the two germline ends. This CDR3 has 14 amino acids. CDR3 DNA sequence: TGTGCCAGCAGCTTGTCTACAGACCGGAATGAGCAGTTCTTC. Translated: CASSLSTDRNEQFF.

This clonotype was seen a few times. The genes are TRBV28 and TRBJ1-2; D is undetermined. Germline CDR1 MDHEN, CDR2 SYDVKM. CDR3 length equals 11 residues. The germline V and J ends were trimmed by 6 bases and 5 bases, with 7 bases remaining between them. CDR3 amino acids: CASSRGYGYTF. CDR3 nucleotides: TGTGCCAGCAGCCGGGGTTATGGCTACACCTTC.

The genes are TRBV9 and TRBJ2-2, with D unclear. Germline CDR1 reads SGDLS; CDR2 reads YYNGEE. This CDR3 contains 14 residues. V lost 0 bases to trimming and J lost 0 bases, with 3 bases between them. In nucleotides, the CDR3 is TGTGCCAGCAGCGTAGATTCGAACACCGGGGAGCTGTTTTTT. The encoded protein is CASSVDSNTGELFF.

The chain employs TRBV19 and TRBJ2-7; TRBD1 is a possible D gene (5 bases). V was clipped by 5 bases and J by 4 bases, with 12 bases between them. The CDR3 totals 13 residues. Germline assignment: CDR1 LNHDA and CDR2 SQIVND (reference sequence). The CDR3: CASSLSRGYEQYV. In DNA form, the CDR3 reads TGTGCCAGTAGTCTATCAAGGGGATACGAGCAGTACGTC.

V usage is TRBV6-5 and J usage is TRBJ2-3; 10 nucleotides match TRBD2. V gave up 1 base and J gave up 0 bases; unmatched junction bases: 10. Germline V gene data show CDR1 as MNHEY and CDR2 as SVGAGI. The CDR3 has 19 amino acids. For the CDR3, the DNA is TGTGCCAGCAGTTACTTTTCTAGCGGGAGATTTACTAGCACAGATACGCAGTATTTT. Translating gives CASSYFSSGRFTSTDTQYF.

CDR3 loop: CASSLKAGGGEQYF. CDR3 DNA sequence: TGTGCCAGCAGCTTAAAGGCAGGGGGAGGCGAGCAGTACTTC. V and J are TRBV7-3 and TRBJ2-7, with D tentatively TRBD1 (7 bases). V gave up 1 base and J gave up 6 bases, with 13 bases separating them. Germline V lookup: CDR1 SGHTA, CDR2 FQGTGA. The CDR3 spans 14 residues.

The sample holds a few counts of this clonotype. The genes are TRBV19 and TRBJ1-2; the D is unclear. CDR1 is LNHDA, CDR2 SQIVND, per germline (reference sequence). V gave up 6 bases and J gave up 3 bases, with 14 bases separating them. This CDR3 has 14 amino acids. CDR3 DNA: TGTGCCAGTAGCTTGTGGGCGAGAGACTATGGCTACACCTTC. Translating it yields CASSLWARDYGYTF.

This clonotype was counted between two and nine times. V and J are TRBV6-4 and TRBJ2-1; 11 positions match TRBD2. Germline-derived CDR1 and CDR2 are MRHNA and SNTAGT. This CDR3 is 15 amino acids long. With 0 bases clipped from V and 9 bases from J, the junction kept 4 bases outside the gene matches. This CDR3 reads CASSDSTSGNAEQFF. For the CDR3, the DNA is TGTGCCAGCAGTGACTCGACTAGCGGGAATGCTGAGCAGTTCTTC.

The V and J genes are TRBV7-9 and TRBJ2-3, with 12 bases fitting TRBD2. Germline V gene data show CDR1 as SEHNR and CDR2 as FQNEAQ (reference sequence). This CDR3 is built from 17 residues. V dropped 0 bases and J dropped 4; count of bases not matched to a gene: 5. This CDR3 is CASSLARTSGTPDTQYF. CDR3 bases: TGTGCCAGCAGCTTAGCGCGGACTAGCGGGACCCCAGATACGCAGTATTTT. The full variable domain, with the rest looked up from reference TRBV7-9 and TRBJ2-3, is DTGVSQNPRHKITKRGQNVTFRCDPISEHNRLYWYRQTLGQGPEFLTYFQNEAQLEKSRLLSDRFSAERPKGSFSTLEIQRTEQGDSAMYLCASSLARTSGTPDTQYFGPGTRLTVL.

This clonotype has just a few counts. V usage is TRBV9 and J usage is TRBJ1-2; D unclear. Germline CDR1 reads SGDLS; CDR2 reads YYNGEE. This CDR3 spans 14 amino acids. V dropped 3 bases and J dropped 8 bases, with 17 bases sitting between them. The CDR3: CASSATGPLMGYTF. In DNA, the CDR3 is TGTGCCAGCAGCGCCACCGGGCCTTTGATGGGCTACACCTTC.

In this sample, this clonotype turned up a few times. V and J are TRBV9 and TRBJ2-1; no clear D gene. Germline V CDR1 and CDR2: SGDLS, YYNGEE. The CDR3 extends over 16 amino acids. V lost 3 bases to trimming and J lost 0 bases, with 13 bases between them. Here the CDR3 DNA reads TGTGCCAGCAGCGACGGTAAAATCAGCTCCTACAATGAGCAGTTCTTC. Translating gives CASSDGKISSYNEQFF. The entire variable domain, with the rest obtained from reference TRBV9 and TRBJ2-1, is as follows: DSGVTQTPKHLITATGQRVTLRCSPRSGDLSVYWYQQSLDQGLQFLIQYYNGEERAKGNILERFSAQQFPDLHSELNLSSLELGDSALYFCASSDGKISSYNEQFFGPGTRLTVL.

The rearrangement links TRBV7-2 to TRBJ2-5, with a tentative D call TRBD1 (5 bases). Trimming took 6 bases from V and 5 from J, leaving 19 bases between them. The CDR3 sequence is 15 residues long. Germline V CDR1 and CDR2: SGHTA, FQGNSA. This chain's CDR3 is CASSLVGIGAETQYF. The CDR3 nucleotides read TGTGCCAGCAGTCTAGTGGGTATAGGGGCGGAGACCCAGTACTTC.

This clonotype was counted between two and nine times. The chain joins TRBV7-6 to TRBJ1-1; 8 bases agree with TRBD1. Germline loops: CDR1 SGHVS, CDR2 FNYEAQ. J was trimmed by 6 bases and V by 1 base; bases with no gene match: 7. The CDR3 contains 15 residues. The CDR3 coding sequence is TGTGCCAGCAGCTTAGGCCCAGGGGGCTACGCTGAAGCTTTCTTT. Encoded protein: CASSLGPGGYAEAFF.

The V call is TRBV7-2, the J call TRBJ1-1; 7 positions agree with TRBD1. V lost 1 base, J lost 5 bases, and 7 bases stayed unmatched. The CDR3 spans 15 residues. The germline CDR1 and CDR2 sequences are SGHTA and FQGNSA. The CDR3 coding sequence is TGTGCCAGCAGCTTAGTACGCCAGGGGGTGACTGAAGCTTTCTTT. It codes for CASSLVRQGVTEAFF.

V and J are TRBV12-3 or TRBV12-4 and TRBJ1-1; TRBD1 might be the D (6 bases). There are 14 residues in the CDR3. V gave up 5 bases and J gave up 5 bases, with 15 bases separating them. The CDR3 spells CASSEQGGLTEAFF. For the CDR3, the DNA is TGTGCCAGCAGTGAACAGGGTGGGTTGACTGAAGCTTTCTTT.

This clonotype was seen a single time. V and J are TRBV7-3 and TRBJ2-6; possible D gene TRBD1, 5 bases. The CDR3 loop spans 17 amino acids. Trimming pared 0 bases from V and 0 bases from J, leaving 9 bases between. Germline CDR1 and CDR2: SGHTA and FQGTGA. CDR3 sequence (DNA): TGTGCCAGCAGCTTAACTATTGGGGCCTCTGGGGCCAACGTCCTGACTTTC. Translating gives CASSLTIGASGANVLTF.

The chain couples TRBV10-3 to TRBJ2-7; 8 nucleotides line up with TRBD2. Germline values: CDR1 ENHRY, CDR2 SYGVKD. The CDR3 runs 14 residues. V shed 3 bases and J 4 bases; nucleotides not matched to a gene: 5. For the CDR3, the DNA is TGTGCCATCAGTGATGTAGCGGGGCCGTACGAGCAGTACGTC. Its translation is CAISDVAGPYEQYV.

This clonotype was seen more than once but under ten times. The CDR3, as DNA: TGTGCCAGCAGCTTAGTGGCAGGGGGTGTTCTGTACGAGCAGTACTTC. Translating gives CASSLVAGGVLYEQYF. The chain has TRBV7-8 and TRBJ2-7; TRBD1 agrees at 7 bases. The CDR3 runs to 16 residues. J gave up 4 bases and V 1 base, and 10 bases lay outside the gene matches. The germline gives CDR1 SGHVS, CDR2 FQNEAQ.

This clonotype turned up a few times. The rearrangement joins TRBV5-1 to TRBJ2-3; 9 nucleotides match TRBD2. The CDR3 runs 14 residues. Germline CDR1 reads SGHRS; CDR2 reads YFSETQ. J gave up 2 bases and V 7 bases, and 5 bases lay outside the gene matches. CDR3 nucleotides: TGCGCCAGCCTACCGGGACTAGCCACAGATACGCAGTATTTT. As protein: CASLPGLATDTQYF.

V is TRBV28 and J is TRBJ2-2, with TRBD2 matching 10 bases. The CDR3 length is 16 residues. Germline V gene lookup returns CDR1 MDHEN and CDR2 SYDVKM. The junction had 5 bases not matched to a gene; V was cut back by 4 bases and J by 3 bases. DNA of the CDR3: TGTGCCAGCAGTTGGTGGACTAGCGGACACACCGGGGAGCTGTTTTTT. This encodes CASSWWTSGHTGELFF.

The chain uses TRBV20-1 and TRBJ2-3; 8 nucleotides agree with TRBD2. Trimming took 5 bases from V and 6 from J; bases not matched to a gene: 22. CDR3 length: 18 amino acids. Germline assignment: CDR1 DFQATT and CDR2 SNEGSKA (reference sequence). This CDR3 is CSAGSGGPWIGSGDTQYF. CDR3 DNA: TGCAGTGCTGGCTCGGGGGGGCCGTGGATCGGATCCGGGGATACGCAGTATTTT.

This clonotype was observed once. J is TRBJ2-7 and V is TRBV23-1, with 9 bases matching TRBD1. TRBV23-1 is recorded as an ORF, its role being uncertain. The CDR3 consists of 16 residues. Unmatched junction bases numbered 3, after V lost 0 bases and J lost 0 bases. CDR3 DNA: TGCGCCAGCAGTCAATCGCGACAGGGGGACTCCTACGAGCAGTACGTC. It translates to CASSQSRQGDSYEQYV.

There are a few counts of this clonotype. The gene calls are TRBV20-1 and TRBJ1-2; 7 nucleotides align to TRBD1. CDR3 length equals 14 residues. Trimming at V came to 5 bases and at J to 2 bases, leaving 8 bases not matched to a gene. Germline V lookup: CDR1 DFQATT, CDR2 SNEGSKA (reference sequence). The CDR3 spells CSAQQGPENYGYTF. CDR3 bases: TGCAGTGCTCAACAGGGGCCGGAGAACTATGGCTACACCTTC.

The chain employs TRBV20-1 and TRBJ1-3, with 7 nucleotides matching TRBD1. CDR3 length: 16 residues. CDR1 and CDR2 (germline): DFQATT, SNEGSKA (reference sequence). J gave up 0 bases and V 2 bases, and 7 bases lay outside the gene matches. The CDR3 nucleotides are TGCAGTGCTAGAACAGGGGCGGACCCCTCTGGAAACACCATATATTTT. Its protein is CSARTGADPSGNTIYF.

The chain employs TRBV5-1 and TRBJ1-1; weak D call: TRBD1 (6 bases). In germline, CDR1 is SGHRS, CDR2 YFSETQ. Trimming pared 3 bases from V and 6 bases from J, leaving 18 bases between. CDR3 length: 15 residues. CDR3 region: CASSSGGGRIAEAFF. The CDR3 region has the DNA TGCGCCAGCAGCTCCGGGGGGGGGCGTATCGCTGAAGCTTTCTTT.

The count of this clonotype is one. This chain uses TRBV2 with TRBJ2-1, with D possibly being TRBD1 or TRBD2 (5 bases each). The V end lost 3 bases, the J end lost 4 bases, and 10 bases lay between the germline ends. The CDR3 totals 14 residues. Germline V gene lookup returns CDR1 SNHLY and CDR2 FYNNEI. CDR3 nucleotide sequence: TGTGCCAGCAGTGACTGGGACGCGTACAATGAGCAGTTCTTC. Amino acid sequence: CASSDWDAYNEQFF.

V usage is TRBV19 and J usage is TRBJ1-1; maybe TRBD1 (5 bases). Trimming pared 9 bases from V and 5 bases from J, leaving 19 bases between. CDR1 is LNHDA, CDR2 SQIVND, per germline (reference sequence). This CDR3 is built from 14 residues. In DNA form, the CDR3 reads TGTGCCAGCCGATTCAGGGAGTCGGGGACTGAAGCTTTCTTT. Translating gives CASRFRESGTEAFF.

In its sample, this clonotype was seen a few times. The chain combines TRBV5-1 with TRBJ2-5; unclear D gene. V was shortened by 5 bases and J by 4 bases, with 9 bases between the two germline ends. Germline CDR1 reads SGHRS; CDR2 reads YFSETQ. The CDR3 contains 12 residues. CDR3 DNA: TGCGCCAGCAGGGAGCCAAGAGAGACCCAGTACTTC. This sequence encodes CASREPRETQYF. The full variable domain, rest sourced from reference TRBV5-1 and TRBJ2-5, is KAGVTQTPRYLIKTRGQQVTLSCSPISGHRSVSWYQQTPGQGLQFLFEYFSETQRNKGNFPGRFSGRQFSNSRSEMNVSTLELGDSALYLCASREPRETQYFGPGTRLLVL.

In DNA, the CDR3 is TGTGCCAGCAGCTCTGGGACTTTCGGGGGCACCGGGGAGCTGTTTTTT. It codes for CASSSGTFGGTGELFF. The chain is built from TRBV27 and TRBJ2-2; TRBD2 is a possible D gene (6 bases). V was pared by 6 bases and J by 4 bases, with 18 bases between. The germline V gene has CDR1 MNHEY and CDR2 SMNVEV (reference sequence). The CDR3 runs to 16 residues.

This clonotype has just a few counts. The chain is built from TRBV15 and TRBJ2-2; D perhaps matches TRBD2 (6 bases). Trimming pared 0 bases from V and 5 bases from J, leaving 16 bases between. CDR3 length: 17 residues. In germline, CDR1 is LNHNV, CDR2 YYDKDF (reference sequence). CDR3 protein: CATSRDWLGLQTGELFF. CDR3 in DNA: TGTGCCACCAGCAGAGATTGGTTGGGACTTCAAACCGGGGAGCTGTTTTTT. The variable domain in full, completed from reference TRBV15 and TRBJ2-2, reads DAMVIQNPRYQVTQFGKPVTLSCSQTLNHNVMYWYQQKSSQAPKLLFHYYDKDFNNEADTPDNFQSRRPNTSFCFLDIRSPGLGDTAMYLCATSRDWLGLQTGELFFGEGSRLTVL.